The next 2 T cell receptor beta chains were all read from a single sample in a study of CD8 T cells in ankylosing spondylitis. Each CDR3 protein is one row after TCRdb ran MiXCR on the 5' RACE reads. The profile shows 85,000 to 90,000 distinct CDR3 sequences, 27% of them singletons. The sequencing input was blood, either unsorted or a sorted T cell fraction (not recorded which). Source of these receptors: a male donor with ankylosing spondylitis or in good health (not recorded which).

This clonotype was observed once. This chain connects TRBV5-1 to TRBJ2-7; D perhaps matches TRBD1 (5 bases). Trimming left V 2 bases short and J 0 bases short, with 6 bases between. CDR3 size: 13 residues. CDR1 SGHRS and CDR2 YFSETQ come from the germline V gene. CDR3 DNA sequence: TGCGCCAGCAGCTTTGACAGCTCCTACGAGCAGTACTTC. Translation gives CASSFDSSYEQYF.

The chain is built from TRBV6-1 and TRBJ2-7, with 9 positions matching TRBD2. This CDR3 is built from 18 residues. In germline, CDR1 is MNHNS, CDR2 SASEGT. Trimming removed 5 bases from V and 6 bases from J; junction bases left unmatched: 20. The CDR3 nucleotides are TGTGCCAGCAGTCTAGATGCTAGCGGGATCTCGCTGGATACCGAGCAGTACTTC. It encodes CASSLDASGISLDTEQYF.